This is a list of T cell receptor beta chains from one sample in a study of glioma-infiltrating T cells. TCRdb called the multiplex PCR reads again in MiXCR, with one record for every CDR3 protein. The top ten hold under 8.5% of the sample, which has approximately 88,000 distinct CDR3 sequences, 20% to 25% seen once. The sequencing input was glioma tissue, nonneoplastic brain tissue, or PBMCs (not recorded which). The receptors stem from a human donor with low-grade glioma or glioblastoma, undergoing nonglioma brain surgery, or in good health (not recorded which). Each CDR3 is given with its conserved first and last residue. The D gene is left open where the match is weak. Size is omitted from some rows. Given values are once, few, many or a class for expanded clones.

clone size: many
V gene: TRBV7-9
J gene: TRBJ1-5
D gene: -
CDR3 protein: CASSSGGSSNQPQHF
CDR3 DNA: TGTGCCAGCAGCTCCGGGGGTAGTAGCAATCAGCCCCAGCATTTT

clone size: many
V gene: TRBV7-8
J gene: TRBJ1-1
D gene: -
CDR3 protein: CASSLNRNTEAFF
CDR3 DNA: TGTGCCAGCAGCTTAAACCGGAACACTGAAGCTTTCTTT

clone size: -
V gene: TRBV3-1
J gene: TRBJ1-5
D gene: -
CDR3 protein: CASSQDMLTARGYSNQPQHF
CDR3 DNA: TGTGCCAGCAGCCAAGATATGTTGACAGCTAGAGGTTATAGCAATCAGCCCCAGCATTTT

clone size: many
V gene: TRBV20-1
J gene: TRBJ2-5
D gene: -
CDR3 protein: CSATRDGTQYF
CDR3 DNA: TGCAGTGCGACACGGGACGGGACCCAGTACTTC

clone size: many
V gene: TRBV7-9
J gene: TRBJ2-5
D gene: -
CDR3 protein: CASSLGRGGPQETQYF
CDR3 DNA: TGTGCCAGCAGCTTAGGTCGTGGAGGACCTCAAGAGACCCAGTACTTC

clone size: few
V gene: TRBV7-2
J gene: TRBJ2-1
D gene: -
CDR3 protein: CASSLTRGGNNEQFF
CDR3 DNA: TGTGCCAGCAGCTTAACAAGGGGGGGTAACAATGAGCAGTTCTTC

clone size: many
V gene: TRBV20-1
J gene: TRBJ1-1
D gene: -
CDR3 protein: CSAGGQGTMNTEAFF
CDR3 DNA: TGCAGTGCTGGGGGGCAGGGGACGATGAACACTGAAGCTTTCTTT

clone size: many
V gene: TRBV11-2
J gene: TRBJ2-5
D gene: -
CDR3 protein: CASSLHGETQYF
CDR3 DNA: TGTGCCAGCAGCTTGCACGGGGAGACCCAGTACTTC

clone size: once
V gene: TRBV5-1
J gene: TRBJ2-7
D gene: -
CDR3 protein: CASSLEQRRYEQYF
CDR3 DNA: TGCGCCAGCAGCTTGGAACAGAGAAGGTACGAGCAGTACTTC

clone size: many
V gene: TRBV24-1
J gene: TRBJ2-1
D gene: -
CDR3 protein: CATSDYKADNEQFF
CDR3 DNA: TGTGCCACCAGTGATTATAAGGCGGACAATGAGCAGTTCTTC

clone size: few
V gene: TRBV2
J gene: TRBJ1-5
D gene: -
CDR3 protein: CASSGSELQPQHF
CDR3 DNA: TGTGCCAGCAGTGGGAGTGAACTTCAGCCCCAGCATTTT

clone size: -
V gene: TRBV12-3/TRBV12-4
J gene: TRBJ2-7
D gene: -
CDR3 protein: CASSFRSMGEYEQYF
CDR3 DNA: TGTGCCAGCAGTTTCCGTTCCATGGGGGAGTACGAGCAGTACTTC

clone size: -
V gene: TRBV25-1
J gene: TRBJ2-3
D gene: TRBD1
CDR3 protein: CASKNPGQAQCF
CDR3 DNA: TGTGCCAGCAAGAACCCGGGACAGGCGCAGTGTTTT

clone size: many
V gene: TRBV6-1
J gene: TRBJ2-1
D gene: -
CDR3 protein: CASRALAVSYNEQFF
CDR3 DNA: TGTGCCAGCAGGGCCCTGGCGGTATCCTACAATGAGCAGTTCTTC

clone size: -
V gene: TRBV5-1
J gene: TRBJ2-1
D gene: TRBD2
CDR3 protein: CASSLVLAGAYNEQFF
CDR3 DNA: TGCGCCAGCAGCTTGGTCCTAGCGGGCGCGTACAATGAGCAGTTCTTC

clone size: few
V gene: TRBV5-1
J gene: TRBJ2-3
D gene: -
CDR3 protein: CASSRISPGISTDTQYF
CDR3 DNA: TGCGCCAGCAGCCGGATCTCCCCAGGAATAAGCACAGATACGCAGTATTTT

clone size: -
V gene: TRBV20-1
J gene: TRBJ2-1
D gene: -
CDR3 protein: CSARPPKVYNEQFF
CDR3 DNA: TGCAGTGCTAGACCGCCAAAGGTTTACAATGAGCAGTTCTTC

clone size: many
V gene: TRBV6-2/TRBV6-3
J gene: TRBJ1-1
D gene: -
CDR3 protein: CASSYGRVATEAFF
CDR3 DNA: TGTGCCAGCAGTTATGGCAGGGTGGCCACTGAAGCTTTCTTT